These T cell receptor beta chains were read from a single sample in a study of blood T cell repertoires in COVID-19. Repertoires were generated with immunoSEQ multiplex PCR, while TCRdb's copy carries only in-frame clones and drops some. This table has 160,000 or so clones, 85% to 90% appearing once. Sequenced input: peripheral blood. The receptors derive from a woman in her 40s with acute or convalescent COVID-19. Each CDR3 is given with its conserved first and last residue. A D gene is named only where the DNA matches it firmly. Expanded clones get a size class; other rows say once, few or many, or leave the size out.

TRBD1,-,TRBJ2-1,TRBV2,CASSEGRTGYNEQFF,TGTGCCAGCAGTGAAGGTCGGACAGGGTACAATGAGCAGTTCTTC
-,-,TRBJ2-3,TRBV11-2,CASSTNPVPAGDTQYF,TGTGCCAGCAGCACCAACCCGGTCCCGGCGGGAGATACGCAGTATTTT
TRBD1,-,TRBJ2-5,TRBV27,CATSDRGRRETQYF,TGTGCCACCTCGGACAGGGGGCGCCGGGAGACCCAGTACTTC
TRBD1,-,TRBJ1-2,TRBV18,CASSPGTAYGYTF,TGTGCCAGCTCCCCCGGGACAGCCTATGGCTACACCTTC
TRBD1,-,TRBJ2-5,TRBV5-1,CASSGQWDRVKETQYF,TGCGCCAGCAGCGGACAGTGGGACAGGGTTAAGGAGACCCAGTACTTC
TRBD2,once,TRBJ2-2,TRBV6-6,CASSYSTSAAGELFF,TGTGCCAGCAGTTACTCTACTAGCGCGGCCGGGGAGCTGTTTTTT
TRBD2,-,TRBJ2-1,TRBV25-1,CASSLAGDNNEQFF,TGTGCCAGCAGCCTAGCGGGGGATAACAATGAGCAGTTCTTC
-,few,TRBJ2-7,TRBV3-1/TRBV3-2,CASSQGQYLAQYF,TGTGCCAGCAGCCAAGGGCAGTATTTGGCGCAGTACTTC
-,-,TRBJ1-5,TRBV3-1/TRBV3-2,CASSQGAHQPQHF,TGTGCCAGCAGCCAAGGGGCTCATCAGCCCCAGCATTTT
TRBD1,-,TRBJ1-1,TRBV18,CASSPGQGTNTEAFF,TGTGCCAGCTCACCGGGACAGGGGACGAACACTGAAGCTTTCTTT
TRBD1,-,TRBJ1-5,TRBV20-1,CSASLSPDRGYQPQHF,TGCAGTGCTAGTCTCTCCCCCGACAGGGGATATCAGCCCCAGCATTTT
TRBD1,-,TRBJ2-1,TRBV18,CASSPYGQGAYNEQFF,TGTGCCAGCTCACCTTACGGGCAGGGGGCCTACAATGAGCAGTTCTTC
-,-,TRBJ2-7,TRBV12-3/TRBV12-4,CASSKQGYEQYF,TGTGCCAGCAGTAAACAGGGCTACGAGCAGTACTTC
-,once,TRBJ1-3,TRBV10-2,CASSVSDGISGNTIYF,TGCGCCAGCAGTGTCTCTGACGGGATCTCTGGAAACACCATATATTTT
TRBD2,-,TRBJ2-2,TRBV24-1,CATSDPSFLAGNTGELFF,TGTGCCACCAGTGACCCCTCGTTTCTAGCGGGGAACACCGGGGAGCTGTTTTTT
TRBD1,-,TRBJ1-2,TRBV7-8,CASSNRDSSYGYTF,TGTGCCAGCAGCAACAGGGACAGCAGCTATGGCTACACCTTC